This T cell receptor beta chain was sequenced during a study of T cell repertoires in cytomegalovirus infection. In this sample, this clonotype turned up a few times. One entry per CDR3 protein results from TCRdb running MiXCR on the reads. Here the sample spans around 200,000 distinct CDR3 sequences, about 15% being singletons. The V gene lost 8 bases and the J gene lost 1 base, with 12 bases spanning the gap. Germline CDR1 and CDR2: MNHEY and SVGEGT. This CDR3 region has 14 residues. The chain uses TRBV6-2 or TRBV6-3 and TRBJ1-5; D is ambiguous. The source material was CD8+ T cells from PBMCs. The sequence was collected from a human donor in good health (CMV status not recorded). Some clones in this sample may be carry-over from other donors' samples. CDR3 protein: CASRHRGSNQPQHF. CDR3 DNA: TGTGCCAGCCGTCACAGAGGCAGCAATCAGCCCCAGCATTTT.